Listed below are T cell receptor beta chains from one sample, sequenced in a study of blood T cell repertoires in COVID-19. Method: immunoSEQ multiplex PCR; TCRdb's copy keeps in-frame clones and lacks some. The table includes about 50,000 clones, 90% detected once. Sequences were obtained from peripheral blood. Source of these receptors: a middle-aged man with acute or convalescent COVID-19. Each CDR3 is given with its conserved first and last residue. D genes are given only for firm matches. Only part of the rows carry a size: once, few, many, or a class if the clone is expanded.

clone size,J gene,V gene,D gene,CDR3 DNA,CDR3 protein
NA,TRBJ2-7,TRBV7-9,TRBD1,TGTGCCAGCAGCCCCAACAGGGGCCCCTACGAGCAGTACTTC,CASSPNRGPYEQYF
NA,TRBJ2-1,TRBV18,TRBD1,TGTGCCAGCTCACCAGGGACAGGGAAATGGAATGAGCAGTTCTTC,CASSPGTGKWNEQFF
NA,TRBJ2-1,TRBV12-5,NA,TGTGCTAGTGGCTCCACCAGGGCGGGATACAACAATGAGCAGTTCTTC,CASGSTRAGYNNEQFF
NA,TRBJ2-1,TRBV6-5,NA,TGTGCCAGCAGCCTCAGGGGCGCCTACAATGAGCAGTTCTTC,CASSLRGAYNEQFF
NA,TRBJ1-2,TRBV30,NA,TGTGCCAGGGACACCCGGGGCTATGGCTACACCTTC,CARDTRGYGYTF
few,TRBJ2-1,TRBV7-2,NA,TGTGCCAGCAGCTTACATAGGGACTCAAATTACCAGTTCTTC,CASSLHRDSNYQFF
once,TRBJ1-1,TRBV18,NA,TGTGCCAGCTCACCAAGGAGGAACACTGAAGCTTTCTTT,CASSPRRNTEAFF
NA,TRBJ2-3,TRBV9,NA,TGTGCCAGCAGCAAGACATTAGCGGACCTGCACCGGGATACGCAGTATTTT,CASSKTLADLHRDTQYF
NA,TRBJ1-5,TRBV19,NA,TGTGCCAGTAGTATTTTGGAGCCCGATAGGAGTCAGCCCCAGCATTTT,CASSILEPDRSQPQHF
NA,TRBJ1-5,TRBV27,TRBD1,TGTGCCAGCAGTCCATTAGGACAGGGGGGCAATCAGCCCCAGCATTTT,CASSPLGQGGNQPQHF
once,TRBJ2-5,TRBV7-7,TRBD2,TGTGCTAGCAGCTTAGTACCTAGCGGGAACGGTGAGACCCAGTACTTC,CASSLVPSGNGETQYF
NA,TRBJ2-3,TRBV7-2,NA,TGTGCCAGCAGCGCGGTCGGCGCAGATACGCAGTATTTT,CASSAVGADTQYF
NA,TRBJ2-1,TRBV5-5,TRBD1,TGTGCCAGCAGCCCCCGAGGACAGGCAAGCTCCTACAATGAGCAGTTCTTC,CASSPRGQASSYNEQFF
NA,TRBJ2-5,TRBV7-2,NA,TGTGCCAGCAGCTTAACACAACAAGAGACCCAGTACTTC,CASSLTQQETQYF
NA,TRBJ2-4,TRBV27,TRBD1,TGTGCCAGCAGTTTAGGCTCAGGACAGGACAAAAACATTCAGTACTTC,CASSLGSGQDKNIQYF
NA,TRBJ2-2,TRBV30,TRBD2,TGTGCCTGGAGTGTGGGGACTAGCTCCACCGGGGAGCTGTTTTTT,CAWSVGTSSTGELFF
NA,TRBJ1-3,TRBV3-1/TRBV3-2,TRBD1,TGTGCCAGCAGCCGCGGGACAGGTCCTGGAAACACCATATATTTT,CASSRGTGPGNTIYF
NA,TRBJ2-3,TRBV2,TRBD1,TGTGCCAGCAGTAAGGACAGGGGATTACGTGGAGATACGCAGTATTTT,CASSKDRGLRGDTQYF
NA,TRBJ2-1,TRBV11-3,TRBD2,TGTGCCAGCAGCTATAGCGGGACCTCCTACAATGAGCAGTTCTTC,CASSYSGTSYNEQFF
NA,TRBJ2-2,TRBV4-2,TRBD2,TGTGCCAGCAGCCAAGGAGGGACTAGCGGGATCACCGGGGAGCTGTTTTTT,CASSQGGTSGITGELFF